This T cell receptor beta chain was obtained from a study of CD8 T cells in ankylosing spondylitis. General observations from the study: As reported, disease-linked clones showed significant enrichment in matched ankylosing spondylitis synovial fluid.

With regard to this clonotype: The antigen remains unidentified.

Per germline, CDR1 SGHAT and CDR2 FQNNGV. J gave up 8 bases and V 5 bases, and 7 bases lay outside the gene matches. This CDR3 contains 15 residues. Scientists made TCR beta libraries using quantitative 5'-RACE with molecular barcodes. MiXCR, applied by TCRdb to the 5' RACE reads, yields one record per CDR3 protein. Among some 140,000 distinct CDR3 sequences listed, roughly 7.7% were seen once. V and J are TRBV11-2 and TRBJ2-5; 14 bases match TRBD2. This TCR derives from a male donor with ankylosing spondylitis. Sequencing was performed on synovial fluid, either unsorted or a sorted T cell fraction (not recorded which). The CDR3 protein is CASSKSGTSGGTQYF. In nucleotides, the CDR3 is TGTGCCAGCAGCAAATCCGGGACTAGCGGGGGAACCCAGTACTTC.